These 9 T cell receptor beta chains came from one sample sequenced in a study of CD8 T cells in Susac syndrome. Random hexamers primed reverse transcription of about 0.45 to 1 ug RNA. TCRdb redid the calling of the immunoSEQ multiplex PCR reads with MiXCR, one entry per CDR3 protein. The table has about 150,000 distinct CDR3 sequences, approximately 93% seen once; the top ten hold just over 0.2%. Sequencing was carried out using CD8+ T cells from PBMCs. These receptor sequences come from a human donor with multiple sclerosis.

The V call is TRBV9, the J call TRBJ2-7; D call uncertain. CDR1 is SGDLS and CDR2 is YYNGEE in the germline V gene. V lost 3 bases and J 0 bases, leaving 10 bases between the germline ends. This CDR3 contains 14 residues. CDR3: CASSANLGSYEQYF. The CDR3 bases are TGTGCCAGCAGCGCTAATCTGGGCTCCTACGAGCAGTACTTC.

The chain uses TRBV7-2 and TRBJ2-1; 11 nucleotides match TRBD2. The CDR3 length is 15 residues. Germline values: CDR1 SGHTA, CDR2 FQGNSA. The V segment lost 3 bases and the J segment 6 bases; nucleotides outside the gene matches: 4. The CDR3 loop is CASSLGTSGLNEQFF. In DNA, the CDR3 is TGTGCCAGCAGCTTGGGGACTAGCGGTCTCAATGAGCAGTTCTTC.

The chain combines TRBV4-1 with TRBJ2-1; either TRBD1 or TRBD2 may fit D (5 bases each). CDR1 and CDR2 (germline): MGHRA, YSYEKL. There are 13 residues in the CDR3. The V end lost 1 base, the J end lost 9 bases, and 10 bases lay between the germline ends. The CDR3 nucleotides are TGCGCCAGCAGCCAAGGACAGCGGCGTGAGCAGTTCTTC. Translating it yields CASSQGQRREQFF.

CDR3 region: CASTPPEGGKGYTF. The CDR3 DNA is TGCGCCAGCACCCCGCCTGAGGGTGGGAAAGGCTACACCTTC. This sequence joins TRBV4-1 and TRBJ1-2; no firm D call. Trimming shortened V by 7 bases and J by 8 bases, and 20 bases separated the two germline ends. CDR1 and CDR2 (germline): MGHRA, YSYEKL. There are 14 residues in the CDR3.

This clonotype was observed a handful of times. The chain has TRBV25-1 and TRBJ2-5; no firm D call. The CDR3 runs to 10 residues. Germline values: CDR1 MGHDK, CDR2 SYGVNS. Trimming cost V 5 bases and J 3 bases, with 1 base left between them. The CDR3 region is CASSKETQYF. CDR3 DNA: TGTGCCAGCAGTAAAGAGACCCAGTACTTC.

The chain has TRBV27 and TRBJ1-3; D not certain. The CDR3 is 15 amino acids. Germline CDR1 is MNHEY and CDR2 is SMNVEV (reference sequence). V lost 5 bases to trimming and J lost 0 bases, with 11 bases between them. The CDR3, as DNA: TGTGCCAGCAGTCTTGCAGGAAACTCTGGAAACACCATATATTTT. This gives the protein CASSLAGNSGNTIYF.

This chain links TRBV9 with TRBJ2-7, with D unclear. The V and J ends lost 0 bases and 8 bases respectively, with 6 bases between them. Germline values: CDR1 SGDLS, CDR2 YYNGEE. The CDR3 is made up of 11 amino acids. The CDR3 nucleotides are TGTGCCAGCAGCGTAGACACCAAGCAGTACTTC. It is translated as CASSVDTKQYF.

Only one count was recorded for this clonotype. This chain joins TRBV20-1 and TRBJ2-1; no reliable D call. The germline V gene encodes CDR1 DFQATT and CDR2 SNEGSKA (reference sequence). The CDR3 is 14 residues long. With 6 bases removed from V and 5 bases from J, the gap between germline ends came to 17 bases. In DNA form, the CDR3 reads TGCAGTGCCACCTCATGGGGTGTCGACAATGAGCAGTTCTTC. This sequence encodes CSATSWGVDNEQFF.

The chain couples TRBV30 to TRBJ2-7; no clear D gene. V was shortened by 0 bases and J by 1 base, with 10 bases between the two germline ends. Per the germline V gene, CDR1 is GTSNPN and CDR2 is SVGIG (reference sequence). CDR3 length: 14 residues. The CDR3 reads CAWSVDLKSYEQYF. Here the CDR3 DNA reads TGTGCCTGGAGTGTAGACTTAAAATCCTACGAGCAGTACTTC.